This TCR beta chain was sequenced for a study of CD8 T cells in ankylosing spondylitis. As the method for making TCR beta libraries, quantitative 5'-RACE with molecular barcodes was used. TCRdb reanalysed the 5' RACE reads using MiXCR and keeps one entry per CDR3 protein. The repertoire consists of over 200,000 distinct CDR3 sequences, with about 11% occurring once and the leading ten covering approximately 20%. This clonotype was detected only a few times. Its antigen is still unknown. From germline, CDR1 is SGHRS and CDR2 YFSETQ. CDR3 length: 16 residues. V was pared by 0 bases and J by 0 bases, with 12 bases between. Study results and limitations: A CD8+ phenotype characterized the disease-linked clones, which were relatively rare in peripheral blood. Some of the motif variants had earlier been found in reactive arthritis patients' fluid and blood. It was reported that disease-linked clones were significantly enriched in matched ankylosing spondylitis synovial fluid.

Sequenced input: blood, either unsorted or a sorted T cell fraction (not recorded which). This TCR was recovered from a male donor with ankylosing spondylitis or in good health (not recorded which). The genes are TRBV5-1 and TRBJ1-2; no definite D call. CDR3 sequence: CASSLGWALANYGYTF. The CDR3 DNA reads TGCGCCAGCAGCTTGGGTTGGGCCTTAGCTAACTATGGCTACACCTTC.